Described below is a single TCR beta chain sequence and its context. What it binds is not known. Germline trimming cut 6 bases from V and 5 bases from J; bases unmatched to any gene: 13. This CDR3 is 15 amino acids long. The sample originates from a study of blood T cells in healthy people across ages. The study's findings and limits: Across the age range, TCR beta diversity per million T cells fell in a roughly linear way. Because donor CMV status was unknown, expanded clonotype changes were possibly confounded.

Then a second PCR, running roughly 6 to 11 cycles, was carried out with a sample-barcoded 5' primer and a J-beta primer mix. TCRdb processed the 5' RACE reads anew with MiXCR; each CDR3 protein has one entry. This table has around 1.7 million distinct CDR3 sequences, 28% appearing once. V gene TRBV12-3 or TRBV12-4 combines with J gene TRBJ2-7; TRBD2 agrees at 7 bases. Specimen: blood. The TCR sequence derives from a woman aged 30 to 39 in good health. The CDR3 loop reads CASSLRESRSDEQYF. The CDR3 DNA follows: TGTGCCAGCAGCCTGCGGGAGAGCCGATCCGACGAGCAGTACTTC.